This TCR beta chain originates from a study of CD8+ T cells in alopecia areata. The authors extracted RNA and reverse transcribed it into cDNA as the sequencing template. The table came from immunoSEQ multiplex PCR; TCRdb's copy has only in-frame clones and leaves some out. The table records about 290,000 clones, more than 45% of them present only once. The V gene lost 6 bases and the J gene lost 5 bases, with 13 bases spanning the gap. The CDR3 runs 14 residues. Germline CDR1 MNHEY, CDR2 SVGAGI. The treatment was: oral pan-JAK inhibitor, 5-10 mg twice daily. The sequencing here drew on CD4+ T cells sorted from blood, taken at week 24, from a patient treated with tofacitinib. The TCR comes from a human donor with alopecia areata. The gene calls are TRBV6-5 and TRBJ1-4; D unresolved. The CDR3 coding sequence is TGTGCCAGCAGCTACGGGTCCGGGAATGAAAAACTGTTTTTT. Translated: CASSYGSGNEKLFF.